Listed below are T cell receptor beta chains from one sample, sequenced in a study of shared clonotypes between healthy human individuals. Clones were sequenced by immunoSEQ multiplex PCR, and TCRdb holds only the in-frame ones, with some missing. Among a few million clones listed, approximately 93% were seen once. The sequenced material came from naive CD4+ T cells from PBMCs. The receptors originated from a young man in good health. Some clones in this sample may be carry-over from other donors' samples. CDR3s include the opening cysteine and the closing phenylalanine or tryptophan. Fields, in order: D gene, clone size, J gene, V gene, CDR3 DNA, CDR3 protein. The D gene is left open where the match is weak. Clone size is not always given. Where it is, it says once, few, many or a class for expanded clones.

d_call: TRBD1; clone_size: -; j_call: TRBJ2-3; v_call: TRBV4-2; cdr3_nt: TGTGCCAGCAGCCAGGGACAGCTCACAGATACGCAGTATTTT; cdr3_aa: CASSQGQLTDTQYF
d_call: TRBD1; clone_size: -; j_call: TRBJ1-5; v_call: TRBV28; cdr3_nt: TGTGCCAGCAGTCTACAGGGGAGGAGTCAGCCCCAGCATTTT; cdr3_aa: CASSLQGRSQPQHF
d_call: -; clone_size: -; j_call: TRBJ2-7; v_call: TRBV5-1; cdr3_nt: TGCGCCAGCAGTCCGGAAGCCCAGGGCTACGAGCAGTACTTC; cdr3_aa: CASSPEAQGYEQYF
d_call: -; clone_size: -; j_call: TRBJ2-1; v_call: TRBV7-2; cdr3_nt: TGTGCCAGCAGCTGGAGGACTGGACTATCCTACAATGAGCAGTTCTTC; cdr3_aa: CASSWRTGLSYNEQFF
d_call: -; clone_size: -; j_call: TRBJ2-1; v_call: TRBV29-1; cdr3_nt: TGCAGCGCCGGGGTCGGGCAGGGAGTGAGCAATGAGCAGTTCTTC; cdr3_aa: CSAGVGQGVSNEQFF
d_call: TRBD1; clone_size: -; j_call: TRBJ1-4; v_call: TRBV28; cdr3_nt: TGTGCCAGCAGTCGGGACAGGGGGCGCGAAAAACTGTTTTTT; cdr3_aa: CASSRDRGREKLFF
d_call: TRBD2; clone_size: -; j_call: TRBJ2-7; v_call: TRBV5-4; cdr3_nt: TGTGCCAGCAGCTTGGGGGGGACTAACTTCTACGAGCAGTACTTC; cdr3_aa: CASSLGGTNFYEQYF
d_call: TRBD2; clone_size: -; j_call: TRBJ2-7; v_call: TRBV5-1; cdr3_nt: TGCGCCAGCAGCTTGCCCGGGGGACTAGCGGGAGGGCCGGACAAGTACGAGCAGTACTTC; cdr3_aa: CASSLPGGLAGGPDKYEQYF
d_call: -; clone_size: -; j_call: TRBJ2-5; v_call: TRBV21-1; cdr3_nt: TGTGCCAGCAGCAAAGAGGGGACAGGGGGAGGGCAAGAGACCCAGTACTTC; cdr3_aa: CASSKEGTGGGQETQYF
d_call: TRBD1; clone_size: -; j_call: TRBJ2-7; v_call: TRBV28; cdr3_nt: TGTGCCAGCAGGAGACAGGGTCCCATGATCGGGCAGTACTTC; cdr3_aa: CASRRQGPMIGQYF
d_call: TRBD2; clone_size: -; j_call: TRBJ2-5; v_call: TRBV4-1; cdr3_nt: TGCGCCAGCAGCCAAAGGGCCCCCGCTAGCGGCGGTTCGGTAGAGACCCAGTACTTC; cdr3_aa: CASSQRAPASGGSVETQYF
d_call: -; clone_size: -; j_call: TRBJ1-2; v_call: TRBV9; cdr3_nt: TGTGCCAGCAGCGTAGCTGACAGATCCTATGGCTACACCTTC; cdr3_aa: CASSVADRSYGYTF
d_call: -; clone_size: -; j_call: TRBJ2-3; v_call: TRBV2; cdr3_nt: TGTGCCAGCAGTGATAAGGGGAGGAGGGCCTTATCAGATACGCAGTATTTT; cdr3_aa: CASSDKGRRALSDTQYF
d_call: TRBD1; clone_size: -; j_call: TRBJ1-5; v_call: TRBV2; cdr3_nt: TGTGCCAGCATACGGGACAGAAATCAGCCCCAGCATTTT; cdr3_aa: CASIRDRNQPQHF
d_call: -; clone_size: -; j_call: TRBJ2-3; v_call: TRBV5-1; cdr3_nt: TGCGCCAGCAGCACCGAGGTCTATAGCACAGATACGCAGTATTTT; cdr3_aa: CASSTEVYSTDTQYF
d_call: -; clone_size: -; j_call: TRBJ1-1; v_call: TRBV29-1; cdr3_nt: TGCAGCGTTGAGACACGGGGCAGTACGTGGAACACTGAAGCTTTCTTT; cdr3_aa: CSVETRGSTWNTEAFF
d_call: -; clone_size: -; j_call: TRBJ1-1; v_call: TRBV28; cdr3_nt: TGTGCCAGCAGTACTGCCCCAGGGACTGAAGCTTTCTTT; cdr3_aa: CASSTAPGTEAFF
d_call: -; clone_size: -; j_call: TRBJ2-2; v_call: TRBV10-3; cdr3_nt: TGTGCCATCAGTGCGGACCCGAACACCGGGGAGCTGTTTTTT; cdr3_aa: CAISADPNTGELFF
d_call: -; clone_size: once; j_call: TRBJ2-1; v_call: TRBV25-1; cdr3_nt: TGTGCCAGCAGTGAAGAGGGATACAATGAGCAGTTCTTC; cdr3_aa: CASSEEGYNEQFF
d_call: -; clone_size: -; j_call: TRBJ1-4; v_call: TRBV20-1; cdr3_nt: TGCAGTGGGAGTTTGACTGAAAAACTGTTTTTT; cdr3_aa: CSGSLTEKLFF
d_call: -; clone_size: -; j_call: TRBJ2-2; v_call: TRBV6-6; cdr3_nt: TGTGCCAGCAGTTACTCGTACAGGGACGCGGCCGGGGAGCTGTTTTTT; cdr3_aa: CASSYSYRDAAGELFF
d_call: -; clone_size: -; j_call: TRBJ2-3; v_call: TRBV10-3; cdr3_nt: TGTGCCATCAGTGAGTCGATTGGGACGGATACGCAGTATTTT; cdr3_aa: CAISESIGTDTQYF
d_call: TRBD2; clone_size: -; j_call: TRBJ2-3; v_call: TRBV5-1; cdr3_nt: TGCGCCAGCAGCTTGGGACTAGCGGGACCAGATACGCAGTATTTT; cdr3_aa: CASSLGLAGPDTQYF
d_call: -; clone_size: once; j_call: TRBJ2-7; v_call: TRBV7-9; cdr3_nt: TGTGCCAGCAGTCAACCCCCCGGACAGAGCTCCTACGAGCAGTACTTC; cdr3_aa: CASSQPPGQSSYEQYF
d_call: -; clone_size: few; j_call: TRBJ2-1; v_call: TRBV28; cdr3_nt: TGTGCCAGCGGTGTCAAATACAATGAGCAGTTCTTC; cdr3_aa: CASGVKYNEQFF
d_call: -; clone_size: -; j_call: TRBJ1-5; v_call: TRBV15; cdr3_nt: TGTGCCACCAGCAGATGGGCAGGGGCCGGGAGCAATCAGCCCCAGCATTTT; cdr3_aa: CATSRWAGAGSNQPQHF
d_call: -; clone_size: once; j_call: TRBJ2-3; v_call: TRBV6-5; cdr3_nt: TGTGCCAGCAGTCCGAAAACCCCTTTCACAGATACGCAGTATTTT; cdr3_aa: CASSPKTPFTDTQYF
d_call: -; clone_size: once; j_call: TRBJ2-7; v_call: TRBV2; cdr3_nt: TGTGCCAGCACTCCCCCCGGCGAGCAGTACTTC; cdr3_aa: CASTPPGEQYF
d_call: -; clone_size: -; j_call: TRBJ2-5; v_call: TRBV7-2; cdr3_nt: TGTGCCAGCAGCGGTCTGGAGACCCAGTACTTC; cdr3_aa: CASSGLETQYF
d_call: TRBD2; clone_size: -; j_call: TRBJ2-1; v_call: TRBV28; cdr3_nt: TGTGCCAGCAGTTTCTTGCGGGAGGGTACCTACAATGAGCAGTTCTTC; cdr3_aa: CASSFLREGTYNEQFF
d_call: -; clone_size: -; j_call: TRBJ2-7; v_call: TRBV30; cdr3_nt: TGTGCCTGGAGTGCCGGGACCCCGGTAGGCGAGCAGTACTTC; cdr3_aa: CAWSAGTPVGEQYF
d_call: -; clone_size: -; j_call: TRBJ1-1; v_call: TRBV5-1; cdr3_nt: TGCGCCAGCAGCTGGGACCCCAGGGAGGACACTGAAGCTTTCTTT; cdr3_aa: CASSWDPREDTEAFF
d_call: -; clone_size: -; j_call: TRBJ2-2; v_call: TRBV9; cdr3_nt: TGTGCCAGCAGCCAGGGAGTTAACACCGGGGAGCTGTTTTTT; cdr3_aa: CASSQGVNTGELFF
d_call: -; clone_size: -; j_call: TRBJ2-7; v_call: TRBV27; cdr3_nt: TGTGCCAGCAGTCGCAGTGGGCCCTCCTACGAGCAGTACTTC; cdr3_aa: CASSRSGPSYEQYF
d_call: -; clone_size: -; j_call: TRBJ1-1; v_call: TRBV29-1; cdr3_nt: TGCAGCGTGGGAGGGGGGACCGTCCTGAACACTGAAGCTTTCTTT; cdr3_aa: CSVGGGTVLNTEAFF
d_call: TRBD1; clone_size: -; j_call: TRBJ1-2; v_call: TRBV5-1; cdr3_nt: TGCGCCAGCAGCTTGGGACAGGGGAAAGATGGCTACACCTTC; cdr3_aa: CASSLGQGKDGYTF
d_call: TRBD2; clone_size: -; j_call: TRBJ2-1; v_call: TRBV19; cdr3_nt: TGTGCCAGTAGTATAGATCCCGGACTAGCGGGAGTCGATGAGCAGTTCTTC; cdr3_aa: CASSIDPGLAGVDEQFF
d_call: -; clone_size: -; j_call: TRBJ2-1; v_call: TRBV6-1; cdr3_nt: TGTGCCAGCAGTGAAGTCGGGGTTGGGGTGGGGCCCTACAATGAGCAGTTCTTC; cdr3_aa: CASSEVGVGVGPYNEQFF
d_call: -; clone_size: -; j_call: TRBJ1-5; v_call: TRBV6-1; cdr3_nt: TGTGCCAGCAGTGTAGGAATTAGCAATCAGCCCCAGCATTTT; cdr3_aa: CASSVGISNQPQHF
d_call: -; clone_size: -; j_call: TRBJ2-7; v_call: TRBV5-1; cdr3_nt: TGCGCCAGCAGCTTGAGCAGGACCACCTACGAGCAGTACTTC; cdr3_aa: CASSLSRTTYEQYF
d_call: -; clone_size: -; j_call: TRBJ2-5; v_call: TRBV5-1; cdr3_nt: TGCGCCAGCAGCTCGCCCCCGGGGGAGACCCAGTACTTC; cdr3_aa: CASSSPPGETQYF
d_call: TRBD1; clone_size: -; j_call: TRBJ1-4; v_call: TRBV15; cdr3_nt: TGTGCCACCAGCATTCGACAGGGGCCCGGGGAAAAACTGTTTTTT; cdr3_aa: CATSIRQGPGEKLFF
d_call: -; clone_size: -; j_call: TRBJ2-1; v_call: TRBV14; cdr3_nt: TGTGCCAGCAGCCAACAAGGCCAGGGTTCCTACAATGAGCAGTTCTTC; cdr3_aa: CASSQQGQGSYNEQFF
d_call: TRBD1; clone_size: -; j_call: TRBJ1-5; v_call: TRBV18; cdr3_nt: TGTGCCAGCTCACAAGCTGGACAGGGAGGCAACAATGCTCAGCCCCAGCATTTT; cdr3_aa: CASSQAGQGGNNAQPQHF
d_call: -; clone_size: once; j_call: TRBJ2-7; v_call: TRBV6-5; cdr3_nt: TGTGCCAGCAGTTACCTCGGTAGGGACGAGCAGTACTTC; cdr3_aa: CASSYLGRDEQYF
d_call: -; clone_size: -; j_call: TRBJ1-1; v_call: TRBV15; cdr3_nt: TGTGCCACCAGCAGCTTTAACAGGGATAGTGAAGCTTTCTTT; cdr3_aa: CATSSFNRDSEAFF
d_call: TRBD1; clone_size: once; j_call: TRBJ1-4; v_call: TRBV28; cdr3_nt: TGTGCCAGCAGCGTGAGGGGGCTTAATGAAAAACTGTTTTTT; cdr3_aa: CASSVRGLNEKLFF
d_call: -; clone_size: -; j_call: TRBJ1-2; v_call: TRBV19; cdr3_nt: TGTGCCAGTAGTATCGAGGGCGCCTTGGGTGGCTACACCTTC; cdr3_aa: CASSIEGALGGYTF
d_call: -; clone_size: -; j_call: TRBJ1-1; v_call: TRBV7-7; cdr3_nt: TGTGCCAGCAGCGCTCAATTTAACACTGAAGCTTTCTTT; cdr3_aa: CASSAQFNTEAFF
d_call: -; clone_size: once; j_call: TRBJ2-6; v_call: TRBV6-5; cdr3_nt: TGTGCCAGCAGTCGCAAGCAGGTTGGGGCCAACGTCCTGACTTTC; cdr3_aa: CASSRKQVGANVLTF
d_call: -; clone_size: -; j_call: TRBJ2-3; v_call: TRBV28; cdr3_nt: TGTGCCAGCAGTTTCCAGGCAGACTTCACAGATACGCAGTATTTT; cdr3_aa: CASSFQADFTDTQYF
d_call: -; clone_size: -; j_call: TRBJ2-6; v_call: TRBV5-6; cdr3_nt: TGTGCCAGCAACCCAAGATCTGGGGCCAACGTCCTGACTTTC; cdr3_aa: CASNPRSGANVLTF